The clone carrying this T cell receptor (beta chain) was seen only a few times. Its antigen is undetermined. The data were taken from a study of T-cell memory formation after mild COVID-19. Employing constant-segment primers, 5'RACE generated TCR alpha and TCR beta cDNA libraries bearing sample barcodes and UMIs. A single record per CDR3 protein comes from TCRdb applying MiXCR to the 5' RACE reads. The data show 300,000 or so distinct CDR3 sequences, about a sixth seen once. Study-level points and caveats: Clones that contracted from day 15 to 85 had balanced CD4/CD8; later expanders were CD4+ biased. Cross-reactive memory seemingly joined, as some responding clones were found in pre-infection memory.

The clonotype comes from a young man who had mild COVID-19 (a few samples of this study predate the infection). Cell type and time point are not known. Material for sequencing was PBMCs or a T cell subset sorted from them (not recorded which).

CDR3 in DNA: TGTGCCAGCAGCTTAGAGGGGATGGGGTACACTGAAGCTTTCTTT. This encodes CASSLEGMGYTEAFF. The genes are TRBV7-8 and TRBJ1-1; maybe TRBD1 (5 bases). The germline V and J ends were trimmed by 1 base and 3 bases, with 12 bases remaining between them. The CDR3 length is 15 residues. Germline CDR1 and CDR2: SGHVS and FQNEAQ.